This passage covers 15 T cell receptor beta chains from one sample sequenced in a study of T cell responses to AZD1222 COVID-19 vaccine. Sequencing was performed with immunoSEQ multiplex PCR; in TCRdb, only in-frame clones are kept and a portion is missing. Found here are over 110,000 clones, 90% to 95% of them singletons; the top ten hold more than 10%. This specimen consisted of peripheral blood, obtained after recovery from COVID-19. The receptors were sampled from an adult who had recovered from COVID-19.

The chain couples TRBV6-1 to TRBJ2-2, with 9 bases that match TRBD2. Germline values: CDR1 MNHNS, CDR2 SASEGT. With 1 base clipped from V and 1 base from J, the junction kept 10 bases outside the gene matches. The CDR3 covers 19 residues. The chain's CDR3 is CASSEVRLAGFMNTGELFF. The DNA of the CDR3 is TGTGCCAGCAGTGAAGTTCGGCTAGCGGGATTTATGAACACCGGGGAGCTGTTTTTT.

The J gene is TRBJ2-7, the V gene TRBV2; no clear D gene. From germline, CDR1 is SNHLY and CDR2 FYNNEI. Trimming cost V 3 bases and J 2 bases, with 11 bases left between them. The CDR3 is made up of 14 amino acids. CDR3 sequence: CASSETLPPYEQYF. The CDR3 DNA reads TGTGCCAGCAGTGAGACCTTGCCCCCCTACGAGCAGTACTTC.

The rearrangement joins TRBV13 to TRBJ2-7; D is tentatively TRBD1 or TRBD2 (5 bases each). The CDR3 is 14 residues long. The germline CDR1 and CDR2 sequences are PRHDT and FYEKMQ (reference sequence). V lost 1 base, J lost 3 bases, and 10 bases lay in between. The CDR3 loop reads CASSLAGPNYEQYF. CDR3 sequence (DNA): TGTGCCAGCAGCTTAGCGGGACCCAACTACGAGCAGTACTTC.

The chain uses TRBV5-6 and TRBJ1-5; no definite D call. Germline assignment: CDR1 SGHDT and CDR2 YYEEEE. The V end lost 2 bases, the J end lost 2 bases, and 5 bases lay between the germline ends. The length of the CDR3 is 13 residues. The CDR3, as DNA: TGTGCCAGCAGCTTCCAGGGCAATCAGCCCCAGCATTTT. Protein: CASSFQGNQPQHF.

The CDR3 DNA is TGCGCCAGCAGCAGACAACCGGGCCACGAGCAGTACTTC. This gives the protein CASSRQPGHEQYF. The chain carries TRBV4-1 and TRBJ2-7; no definite D call. From germline, CDR1 is MGHRA and CDR2 YSYEKL. The CDR3 loop spans 13 amino acids. The germline V and J ends were trimmed by 5 bases and 5 bases, with 13 bases remaining between them.

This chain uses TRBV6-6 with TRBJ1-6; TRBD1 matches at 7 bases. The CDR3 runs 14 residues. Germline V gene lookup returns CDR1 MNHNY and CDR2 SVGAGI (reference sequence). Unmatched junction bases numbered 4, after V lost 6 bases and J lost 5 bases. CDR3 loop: CASSATGNNSPLHF. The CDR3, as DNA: TGTGCCAGCAGCGCGACAGGGAATAATTCACCCCTCCACTTT.

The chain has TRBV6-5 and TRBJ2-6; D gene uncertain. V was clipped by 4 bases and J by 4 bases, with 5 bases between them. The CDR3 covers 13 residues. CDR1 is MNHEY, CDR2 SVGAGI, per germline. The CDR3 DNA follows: TGTGCCAGCAGTTGGGCGGGGGCCAACGTCCTGACTTTC. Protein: CASSWAGANVLTF.

CDR3 residues: CASSLRAAHPYEQYF. As DNA, the CDR3 is TGTGCCAGCAGTTTAAGGGCAGCACACCCCTACGAGCAGTACTTC. The chain joins TRBV27 to TRBJ2-7; unclear D gene. Germline V gives CDR1 MNHEY, CDR2 SMNVEV (reference sequence). CDR3 length: 15 amino acids. Trimming shortened V by 2 bases and J by 2 bases, and 13 bases separated the two germline ends.

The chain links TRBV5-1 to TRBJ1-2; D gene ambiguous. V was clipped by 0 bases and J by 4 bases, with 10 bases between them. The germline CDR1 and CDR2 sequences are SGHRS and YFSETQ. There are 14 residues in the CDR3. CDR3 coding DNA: TGCGCCAGCAGCTTGGAACAGCGAACCTATGGCTACACCTTC. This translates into CASSLEQRTYGYTF.

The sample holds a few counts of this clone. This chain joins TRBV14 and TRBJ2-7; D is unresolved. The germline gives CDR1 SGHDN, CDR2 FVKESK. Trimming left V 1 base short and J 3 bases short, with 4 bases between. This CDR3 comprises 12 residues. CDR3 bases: TGTGCCAGCAGCCAAGTAATCTACGAGCAGTACTTC. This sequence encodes CASSQVIYEQYF.

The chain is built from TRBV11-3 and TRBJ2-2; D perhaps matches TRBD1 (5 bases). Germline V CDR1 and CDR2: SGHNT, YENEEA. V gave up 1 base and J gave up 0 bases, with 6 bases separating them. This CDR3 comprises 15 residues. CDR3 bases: TGTGCCAGCAGCTTAGGGACATCGAACACCGGGGAGCTGTTTTTT. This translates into CASSLGTSNTGELFF.

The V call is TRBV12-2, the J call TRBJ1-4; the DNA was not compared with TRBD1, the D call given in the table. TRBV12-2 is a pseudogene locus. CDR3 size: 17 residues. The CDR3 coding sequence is TGTGCAAGTCGCTTAGTTGTAACGTACAGGGGGCATGAAAAACTGTTTTTT. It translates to CASRLVVTYRGHEKLFF.

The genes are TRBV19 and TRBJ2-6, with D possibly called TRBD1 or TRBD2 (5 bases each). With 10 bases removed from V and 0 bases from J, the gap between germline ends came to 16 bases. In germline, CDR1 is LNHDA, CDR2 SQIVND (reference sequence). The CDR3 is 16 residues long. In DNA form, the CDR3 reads TGTGCCACATCGGGACGTACCTTCTCTGGGGCCAACGTCCTGACTTTC. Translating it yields CATSGRTFSGANVLTF.

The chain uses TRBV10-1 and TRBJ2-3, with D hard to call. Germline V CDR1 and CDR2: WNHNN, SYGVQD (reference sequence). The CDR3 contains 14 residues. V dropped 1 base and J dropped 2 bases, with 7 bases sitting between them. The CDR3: CASSEWGITDTQYF. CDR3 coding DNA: TGCGCCAGCAGTGAGTGGGGTATCACAGATACGCAGTATTTT.

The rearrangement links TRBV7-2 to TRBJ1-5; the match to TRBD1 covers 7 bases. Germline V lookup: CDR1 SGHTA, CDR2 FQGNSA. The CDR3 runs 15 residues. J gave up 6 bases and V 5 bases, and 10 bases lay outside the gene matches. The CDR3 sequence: CASSQAGGWIQPQHF. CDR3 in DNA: TGTGCCAGCAGCCAGGCAGGGGGTTGGATTCAGCCCCAGCATTTT. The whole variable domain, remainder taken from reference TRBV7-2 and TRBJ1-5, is GAGVSQSPSNKVTEKGKDVELRCDPISGHTALYWYRQSLGQGLEFLIYFQGNSAPDKSGLPSDRFSAERTGGSVSTLTIQRTQQEDSAVYLCASSQAGGWIQPQHFGDGTRLSIL.